A single sample gave rise to the 6 T cell receptor beta chains below, sequenced in a study of T cell changes during pregnancy in multiple sclerosis. Only in-frame clones appear in the TCRdb table, and some are missing; sequencing was by immunoSEQ multiplex PCR. The data hold fewer than 50,000 clones, with roughly nine tenths observed a single time. Sequenced here: CD4+ T cells from peripheral blood mononuclear cells, sampled in the second trimester of pregnancy. These receptors originate from a female donor in good health, enrolled as a control in a pregnancy study.

The chain carries TRBV9 and TRBJ2-2; 8 bases map to TRBD2. The J segment lost 3 bases and the V segment lost 0 bases, leaving 4 bases of the junction unmatched. Germline CDR1 reads SGDLS; CDR2 reads YYNGEE. CDR3 length: 16 residues. As DNA, the CDR3 is TGTGCCAGCAGCGTAGGAGCGGGGGACTACACCGGGGAGCTGTTTTTT. It specifies CASSVGAGDYTGELFF. The variable domain in full, with the rest retrieved from reference TRBV9 and TRBJ2-2, is DSGVTQTPKHLITATGQRVTLRCSPRSGDLSVYWYQQSLDQGLQFLIQYYNGEERAKGNILERFSAQQFPDLHSELNLSSLELGDSALYFCASSVGAGDYTGELFFGEGSRLTVL.

The CDR3 bases are TGTGCCTGGAGCGACACCGGCTCTGGAAACACCATATATTTT. It codes for CAWSDTGSGNTIYF. The rearrangement uses TRBV30 and TRBJ1-3; D is unclear. V was cut by 3 bases and J by 0 bases, with 9 bases left in between. The CDR3 runs 14 residues. Germline CDR1 and CDR2: GTSNPN and SVGIG (reference sequence).

V gene TRBV4-3 combines with J gene TRBJ1-5; the D is unclear. Germline V gives CDR1 LGHNA, CDR2 YSLEER. The CDR3 sequence is 15 residues long. V gave up 0 bases and J gave up 6 bases, with 12 bases separating them. The CDR3 is CASSQDLQEFQPQHF. Here the CDR3 DNA reads TGCGCCAGCAGCCAAGATCTGCAGGAATTTCAGCCCCAGCATTTT.

This clone was detected once. This chain connects TRBV10-3 to TRBJ2-7, with TRBD2 matching over 8 bases. Germline assignment: CDR1 ENHRY and CDR2 SYGVKD. V shed 2 bases and J 6 bases; nucleotides not matched to a gene: 3. The CDR3 consists of 13 residues. The DNA for the CDR3 is TGTGCCATCAGTGAGACGGGGGGGCGCGAGCAGTACTTC. It specifies CAISETGGREQYF.

J is TRBJ2-2 and V is TRBV11-3; perhaps TRBD1 as D (5 bases). V was trimmed by 8 bases and J by 1 base, leaving 17 bases between them. The germline gives CDR1 SGHNT, CDR2 YENEEA. The CDR3 has 16 residues. The CDR3 sequence is CASSKGLDQNTGELFF. CDR3 DNA sequence: TGTGCCAGCTCCAAGGGGTTGGACCAGAACACCGGGGAGCTGTTTTTT.

The chain is built from TRBV30 and TRBJ2-3; weak D call: TRBD2 (6 bases). V lost 2 bases and J lost 0, with 12 bases in between. Germline V lookup: CDR1 GTSNPN, CDR2 SVGIG (reference sequence). There are 15 residues in the CDR3. The CDR3 DNA sequence: TGTGCCTGGAGTCGTCGGGGGATAAGCACAGATACGCAGTATTTT. This codes for CAWSRRGISTDTQYF. Complete variable domain (other parts from reference TRBV30 and TRBJ2-3): SQTIHQWPATLVQPVGSPLSLECTVEGTSNPNLYWYRQAAGRGLQLLFYSVGIGQISSEVPQNLSASRPQDRQFILSSKKLLLSDSGFYLCAWSRRGISTDTQYFGPGTRLTVL.